A selection of T cell receptor beta chains follows, all from one sample in a study of T cell repertoires in cytomegalovirus infection. TCRdb reprocessed the reads with MiXCR, giving one entry per CDR3 protein. The sample contains under 150,000 distinct CDR3 sequences, 20% to 30% of which appear only once. What these receptors recognize is not known. Specimen: PBMCs, sequenced either directly or after in vitro stimulation (not recorded which). These receptors all come from a human donor in good health (CMV status not recorded). Some clones in this sample may be carry-over from other donors' samples. CDR3s include the opening cysteine and the closing phenylalanine or tryptophan. D genes are given only for firm matches. Some rows mark clone size as missing; the rest say once, few, many or name a class of expanded clone.

J gene: TRBJ2-5
clone size: NA
D gene: NA
V gene: TRBV27
CDR3 protein: CASTSGYQETQYF
CDR3 DNA: TGTGCCAGCACCTCAGGGTACCAAGAGACCCAGTACTTC

J gene: TRBJ2-2
clone size: few
D gene: NA
V gene: TRBV12-3/TRBV12-4
CDR3 protein: CASSLTRDPNTGELFF
CDR3 DNA: TGTGCCAGCAGCTTAACCCGGGATCCTAACACCGGGGAGCTGTTTTTT

J gene: TRBJ1-6
clone size: NA
D gene: TRBD1
V gene: TRBV7-7
CDR3 protein: CASSWRDRLYHFFANSPLHF
CDR3 DNA: TGTGCTAGCAGCTGGCGGGACAGGTTATATCATTTTTTCGCCAATTCACCCCTCCACTTT

J gene: TRBJ2-1
clone size: few
D gene: NA
V gene: TRBV19
CDR3 protein: CASSMVDNEQFF
CDR3 DNA: TGTGCCAGTAGTATGGTCGACAATGAGCAGTTCTTC

J gene: TRBJ1-1
clone size: many
D gene: NA
V gene: TRBV7-6
CDR3 protein: CASSQSVDTEAFF
CDR3 DNA: TGTGCCAGCAGCCAATCGGTGGACACTGAAGCTTTCTTT

J gene: TRBJ2-7
clone size: once
D gene: NA
V gene: TRBV27
CDR3 protein: CASSRAALPISYEQYF
CDR3 DNA: TGTGCCAGCAGTAGGGCAGCCTTACCTATCTCCTACGAGCAGTACTTC

J gene: TRBJ2-1
clone size: NA
D gene: TRBD1
V gene: TRBV12-3/TRBV12-4
CDR3 protein: CASSSFGQGGNEQFF
CDR3 DNA: TGTGCCAGCAGTTCGTTCGGACAGGGTGGTAATGAGCAGTTCTTC

J gene: TRBJ2-7
clone size: many
D gene: TRBD2
V gene: TRBV4-2
CDR3 protein: CASSQETSGLTYEQYF
CDR3 DNA: TGTGCCAGCAGCCAAGAGACTAGCGGATTAACCTACGAGCAGTACTTC

J gene: TRBJ2-2
clone size: NA
D gene: TRBD2
V gene: TRBV12-3/TRBV12-4
CDR3 protein: CASSRLAPMNTGELFF
CDR3 DNA: TGTGCCAGCAGCCGACTAGCGCCAATGAACACCGGGGAGCTGTTTTTT

J gene: TRBJ1-4
clone size: many
D gene: NA
V gene: TRBV7-9
CDR3 protein: CASSLWDDKYEKLFF
CDR3 DNA: TGTGCCAGCAGCTTATGGGACGATAAATATGAAAAACTGTTTTTT

J gene: TRBJ1-2
clone size: NA
D gene: NA
V gene: TRBV30
CDR3 protein: CAWSVTGTGYGYTF
CDR3 DNA: TGTGCCTGGAGTGTAACAGGGACGGGGTATGGCTACACCTTC

J gene: TRBJ2-5
clone size: few
D gene: TRBD2
V gene: TRBV14
CDR3 protein: CASSQDFAGESQETQYF
CDR3 DNA: TGTGCCAGCAGCCAAGATTTCGCGGGAGAAAGCCAAGAGACCCAGTACTTC

J gene: TRBJ2-5
clone size: NA
D gene: NA
V gene: TRBV20-1
CDR3 protein: CSAEGRGQETQYF
CDR3 DNA: TGCAGTGCCGAGGGCAGGGGACAAGAGACCCAGTACTTC

J gene: TRBJ2-7
clone size: few
D gene: NA
V gene: TRBV3-1
CDR3 protein: CASSPQGLVYEQYF
CDR3 DNA: TGTGCCAGCAGCCCTCAAGGTCTGGTCTACGAGCAGTACTTC

J gene: TRBJ2-7
clone size: NA
D gene: NA
V gene: TRBV19
CDR3 protein: CASSARVTYEQYF
CDR3 DNA: TGTGCCAGTAGTGCCAGGGTAACCTACGAGCAGTACTTC

J gene: TRBJ1-3
clone size: few
D gene: NA
V gene: TRBV7-2
CDR3 protein: CASSLSQRSGNTIYF
CDR3 DNA: TGTGCCAGCAGCTTAAGTCAGCGCTCTGGAAACACCATATATTTT

J gene: TRBJ1-1
clone size: NA
D gene: NA
V gene: TRBV6-8
CDR3 protein: CASSYSFRMNTEAFF
CDR3 DNA: TGTGCCAGCAGTTACTCGTTTCGGATGAACACTGAAGCTTTCTTT

J gene: TRBJ2-1
clone size: NA
D gene: TRBD2
V gene: TRBV6-2/TRBV6-3
CDR3 protein: CASSYGSESGRSYNEQFF
CDR3 DNA: TGTGCCAGCAGTTACGGCAGCGAAAGCGGGAGATCCTACAATGAGCAGTTCTTC

J gene: TRBJ1-1
clone size: NA
D gene: NA
V gene: TRBV6-1
CDR3 protein: CASRTGQNTEAFF
CDR3 DNA: TGTGCCAGCAGGACGGGGCAGAACACTGAAGCTTTCTTT